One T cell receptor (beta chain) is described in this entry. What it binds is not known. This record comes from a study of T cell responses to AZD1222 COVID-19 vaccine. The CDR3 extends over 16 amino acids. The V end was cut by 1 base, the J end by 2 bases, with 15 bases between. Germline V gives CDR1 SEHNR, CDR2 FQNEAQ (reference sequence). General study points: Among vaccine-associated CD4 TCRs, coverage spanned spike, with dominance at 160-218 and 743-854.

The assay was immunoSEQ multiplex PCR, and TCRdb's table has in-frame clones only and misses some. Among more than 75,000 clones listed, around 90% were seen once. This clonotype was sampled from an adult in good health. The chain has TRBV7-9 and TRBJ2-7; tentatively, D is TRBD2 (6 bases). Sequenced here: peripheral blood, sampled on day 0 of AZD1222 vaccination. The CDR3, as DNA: TGTGCCAGCAGCTTAGTTCGGGCGGGAAAGGCCTACGAGCAGTACTTC. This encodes CASSLVRAGKAYEQYF.